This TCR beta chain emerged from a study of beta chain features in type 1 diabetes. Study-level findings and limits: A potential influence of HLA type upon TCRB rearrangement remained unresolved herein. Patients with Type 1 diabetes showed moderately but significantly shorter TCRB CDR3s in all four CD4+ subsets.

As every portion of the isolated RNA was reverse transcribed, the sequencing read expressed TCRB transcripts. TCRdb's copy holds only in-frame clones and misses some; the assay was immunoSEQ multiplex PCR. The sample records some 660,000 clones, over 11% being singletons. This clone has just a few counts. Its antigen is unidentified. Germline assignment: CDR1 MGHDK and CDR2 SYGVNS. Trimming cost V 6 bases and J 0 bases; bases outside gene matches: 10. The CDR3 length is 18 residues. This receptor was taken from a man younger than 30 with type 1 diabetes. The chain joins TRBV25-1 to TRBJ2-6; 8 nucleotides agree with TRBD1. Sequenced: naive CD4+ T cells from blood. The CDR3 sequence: CASSAATGEGSGANVLTF. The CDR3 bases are TGTGCCAGCAGCGCAGCGACAGGGGAAGGCTCTGGGGCCAACGTCCTGACTTTC.